Given below is one TCR beta chain in context. The antigen is undetermined. The data originate from a study of T cell responses to AZD1222 COVID-19 vaccine. Here immunoSEQ multiplex PCR was the method, and the copy in TCRdb shows in-frame clones only, minus some. The table includes some 110,000 clones, 88% detected once. V lost 5 bases and J lost 5, with 16 bases in between. Per the germline V gene, CDR1 is SGHAT and CDR2 is FQNNGV. This CDR3 is 15 amino acids long. General study points: Among the donors, most were white British and more were female, and clonal diversity was possibly underestimated.

The rearrangement links TRBV11-2 to TRBJ2-1; possible D gene TRBD1, 6 bases. The source of this sequence is an adult who received the AZD1222 COVID-19 vaccine. Sequencing was performed on peripheral blood, taken 28 days after the second AZD1222 dose. Here the CDR3 DNA reads TGTGCCAGCAGCCCGCCGGGACATGAGGACAATGAGCAGTTCTTC. Translation gives CASSPPGHEDNEQFF.